Listed below are T cell receptor beta chains from one sample, sequenced in a study of shared clonotypes between healthy human individuals. Some clones are missing from TCRdb's copy, which holds only in-frame ones; the method was immunoSEQ multiplex PCR. The sample lists fewer than 3 million clones; 85% to 95% were seen once. Sample: naive CD4+ T cells from PBMCs. Every receptor here comes from a man aged 18 to 29 in good health. Some clones in this sample may be carry-over from other donors' samples. Each CDR3 is given with its conserved first and last residue. A D gene is named only where the DNA matches it firmly. Where a row states a size, it is once, few, many or the class of an expanded clone; other rows omit it.

D gene	V gene	clone size	J gene	CDR3 DNA	CDR3 protein
TRBD1	TRBV28	NA	TRBJ1-1	TGTGCCAGCAATAACAGGGGAGCAGCTTTCTTT	CASNNRGAAFF
NA	TRBV27	NA	TRBJ2-7	TGTGCCAGCAGGATAGGGACACACTCCTACGAGCAGTACTTC	CASRIGTHSYEQYF
NA	TRBV5-1	NA	TRBJ2-3	TGCGCCAGCAGCTTGGGGCCAGCGAGTGGCACAGATACGCAGTATTTT	CASSLGPASGTDTQYF
NA	TRBV6-1	once	TRBJ1-1	TGTGCCAGCAGTGAAAGCGGGACACCCACTGAAGCTTTCTTT	CASSESGTPTEAFF
NA	TRBV9	few	TRBJ1-2	TGTGCCAGCAATCGGGACGGTTATGGCTACACCTTC	CASNRDGYGYTF
NA	TRBV7-8	NA	TRBJ2-3	TGTGCCAGCAGCCAGCCGAGGGCGGGAGATACGCAGTATTTT	CASSQPRAGDTQYF
TRBD1	TRBV25-1	NA	TRBJ2-5	TGTGCCAGCCGACAGGGGGCTGTAGAGACCCAGTACTTC	CASRQGAVETQYF
TRBD2	TRBV7-2	NA	TRBJ2-2	TGTGCCAGCAGCGTACAACCGGGACTACCCCCGGGGGAGCTGTTTTTT	CASSVQPGLPPGELFF
NA	TRBV9	NA	TRBJ2-7	TGTGCCAGCAGCGCGAGCCTCTCCGACTTCTACGAGCAGTACTTC	CASSASLSDFYEQYF
NA	TRBV28	once	TRBJ1-2	TGTGCCAGCAGCGCCACAGTTAACTATGGCTACACCTTC	CASSATVNYGYTF
NA	TRBV5-1	NA	TRBJ2-5	TGCGCCAGCAGCTTGTCGAACCAAGAGACCCAGTACTTC	CASSLSNQETQYF
NA	TRBV5-4	NA	TRBJ2-6	TGTGCCAGCAGCTTCAAGGGTTCTGGGGCCAACGTCCTGACTTTC	CASSFKGSGANVLTF
NA	TRBV4-2	NA	TRBJ2-3	TGTGCCAGCAGCCAAGTCTCGGCCGTTGCTGATACGCAGTATTTT	CASSQVSAVADTQYF
TRBD2	TRBV6-5	NA	TRBJ2-7	TGTGCCAGCAGTCAAACTGGCGGGGGATCCTACGAGCAGTACTTC	CASSQTGGGSYEQYF
NA	TRBV5-1	NA	TRBJ1-1	TGCGCCAGCAGCTTGACGCCCAACACTGAAGCTTTCTTT	CASSLTPNTEAFF
NA	TRBV29-1	NA	TRBJ2-2	TGCAGCGTTGGGATAATGGGGGAGAACACCGGGGAGCTGTTTTTT	CSVGIMGENTGELFF
NA	TRBV4-2	NA	TRBJ2-7	TGTGCCAGCAGCCAAGGGGAGCCGGGTTCCTACGAGCAGTACTTC	CASSQGEPGSYEQYF
TRBD1	TRBV2	NA	TRBJ2-7	TGTGCCAGTACAACCCCAGACAGGGGATCCTACGAGCAGTACTTC	CASTTPDRGSYEQYF
TRBD1	TRBV5-4	NA	TRBJ2-7	TGTGCCAGCAGCCATAAACCGGGACAGGGGGCCCACGAGCAGTACTTC	CASSHKPGQGAHEQYF
NA	TRBV5-1	NA	TRBJ2-3	TGCGCCAGCAGCTTGGGGTGGACGACTAGCACAGATACGCAGTATTTT	CASSLGWTTSTDTQYF
TRBD1	TRBV5-1	NA	TRBJ2-5	TGCGCCAGCAGACAAGGGACAGGGATGTCCCAAGAGACCCAGTACTTC	CASRQGTGMSQETQYF
NA	TRBV7-2	NA	TRBJ2-5	TGTGCCAGCAGCTTAGGGGGACCTCAAGAGACCCAGTACTTC	CASSLGGPQETQYF
TRBD2	TRBV7-9	NA	TRBJ2-7	TGTGCCAGCAGCTCCTCTAGCGGGTGGGCCTACGAGCAGTACTTC	CASSSSSGWAYEQYF
TRBD1	TRBV7-9	NA	TRBJ2-1	TGTGCCAGCAGCTTAGTGGGACAGGGTTTCAATGAGCAGTTCTTC	CASSLVGQGFNEQFF
TRBD1	TRBV28	NA	TRBJ2-7	TGTGCCAGCAGACCCGAGGACAGGGGGCGCAGCTACGAGCAGTACTTC	CASRPEDRGRSYEQYF
NA	TRBV5-1	NA	TRBJ2-5	TGCGCCAGCAGCCTGGGCGCGGGGAACCTACAAGAGACCCAGTACTTC	CASSLGAGNLQETQYF
NA	TRBV14	NA	TRBJ2-1	TGTGCCAGCAGCCAAGCGGGGGAACAGTTCTTC	CASSQAGEQFF
TRBD1	TRBV29-1	NA	TRBJ2-7	TGCAGCGTTCGTCAGGGGGCCTACGAGCAGTACTTC	CSVRQGAYEQYF
NA	TRBV5-5	NA	TRBJ1-2	TGTGCCAGCAGCATTAGGGGGGTGACTTCAAACTATGGCTACACCTTC	CASSIRGVTSNYGYTF
NA	TRBV7-3	NA	TRBJ2-2	TGTGCCAGCAGCCTTCCCCGGGGTAAGGACACCGGGGAGCTGTTTTTT	CASSLPRGKDTGELFF
NA	TRBV6-5	NA	TRBJ1-1	TGTGCCAGCAGCGAAAACAGGCCGGAGAACACTGAAGCTTTCTTT	CASSENRPENTEAFF
TRBD2	TRBV7-8	NA	TRBJ2-1	TGTGCCAGCAGCTTAATCGTCGGTGGACTAGCGGCCTACAATGAGCAGTTCTTC	CASSLIVGGLAAYNEQFF
NA	TRBV27	NA	TRBJ1-1	TGTGCCAGCAGTTATAAGGGGCTCGGCACTGAAGCTTTCTTT	CASSYKGLGTEAFF
NA	TRBV5-1	NA	TRBJ2-5	TGCGCCAGCAGCTTGATGGGAGTACCAGGGCAAGAGACCCAGTACTTC	CASSLMGVPGQETQYF
TRBD1	TRBV9	NA	TRBJ2-5	TGTGCCAGCAGCGTAGGAGGCGGACAGGGGGCAGGAGAGACCCAGTACTTC	CASSVGGGQGAGETQYF
NA	TRBV4-1	NA	TRBJ2-1	TGCGCCAGCAGCCATACGGACAGCGAATACAATGAGCAGTTCTTC	CASSHTDSEYNEQFF
NA	TRBV29-1	NA	TRBJ2-7	TGCAGCGTCCGGGACGTGCCGCCCGAGCAGTACTTC	CSVRDVPPEQYF
NA	TRBV9	once	TRBJ2-5	TGTGCCAGCAGCGTAGGTCAGGGCAGTCCAGAGACCCAGTACTTC	CASSVGQGSPETQYF
TRBD1	TRBV2	NA	TRBJ2-7	TGTGCCAGCAGTGAGGACAGGGCGGGCTCCTACGAGCAGTACTTC	CASSEDRAGSYEQYF
NA	TRBV29-1	NA	TRBJ1-1	TGCAGCGTGAGACTGAACACTGAAGCTTTCTTT	CSVRLNTEAFF
NA	TRBV28	NA	TRBJ1-1	TGTGCCAGCACCCCCGCGGCCGTCGGGAACACTGAAGCTTTCTTT	CASTPAAVGNTEAFF
TRBD1	TRBV9	NA	TRBJ1-3	TGTGCCAGCAGCCCCCAACCCGGACAGGGGTCCAGAAACACCATATATTTT	CASSPQPGQGSRNTIYF
TRBD2	TRBV25-1	NA	TRBJ2-3	TGTGCCAGCAGTGAATGGTTAGCGGGAGCAGATACGCAGTATTTT	CASSEWLAGADTQYF
TRBD1	TRBV19	NA	TRBJ1-2	TGTGCCAGTAGTAGACAGGGGCGGAACTATGGCTACACCTTC	CASSRQGRNYGYTF
NA	TRBV7-2	NA	TRBJ1-5	TGTGCCAGCAGCTTAGTGGGCAGGGTGGCCCAGCCCCAGCATTTT	CASSLVGRVAQPQHF
NA	TRBV5-4	NA	TRBJ2-1	TGTGCCAGCAGCTTCGGGGCGGGAAGCTCCTACAATGAGCAGTTCTTC	CASSFGAGSSYNEQFF